This entry is about one T cell receptor (beta chain). Study processing details: For nucleated cells, counts were estimated from reference gene primer amplification. Profiling relied on immunoSEQ multiplex PCR, and the TCRdb table lists in-frame clones only, not all of them. V and J calls and clone size come straight from that table; D and trimming were deduced from the DNA. The table lists over 110,000 clones, about 86% of them singletons, with around 8.8% in the top ten. This sample is drawn from a study of blood T cell repertoires in COVID-19. The wider study: Sample material is recorded as cDNA or gDNA derived from T cells, B-cell-depleted T cells, or PBMCs.

This receptor was identified in a human donor in a cohort sampled during active COVID-19. Sequenced input: peripheral blood.

This CDR3 reads CASSIGGLAGVDEQFF. Written as DNA, the CDR3 is TGCGCCAGCAGCATTGGTGGGCTAGCGGGAGTGGATGAGCAGTTCTTC. The gene calls are TRBV5-1 and TRBJ2-1; 10 nucleotides line up with TRBD2. CDR1 and CDR2 from the germline V gene are SGHRS and YFSETQ. With V trimmed by 4 bases and J by 8 bases, 12 bases remained unmatched. The CDR3 covers 16 residues.